These T cell receptor beta chains were read from a single sample in a study of cytomegalovirus exposure and HLA in healthy donors. This table comes from immunoSEQ multiplex PCR, and its TCRdb copy is limited to in-frame clones, with some not included. Counted here are around 64,000 clones, 80% to 90% occurring once; the ten biggest clones make up around an eighth. The sample was PBMCs. Receptor source: a woman aged 25 to 39 in good health and CMV-seropositive. CDR3s include the opening cysteine and the closing phenylalanine or tryptophan. Fields, in order: clone size, V gene, D gene, J gene, CDR3 DNA, CDR3 protein. The D gene is left open where the match is weak. Clone size is not always given. Where it is, it says once, few, many or a class for expanded clones.

>-|TRBV5-1|-|TRBJ2-3
TGCGCCAGCAGCTCCTCGGGGAGCGGTCGTAGCACAGATACGCAGTATTTT
CASSSSGSGRSTDTQYF
>-|TRBV6-5|-|TRBJ1-2
TGTGCCAGCAGTTACGACAGCCAAATCTATGGCTACACCTTC
CASSYDSQIYGYTF
>-|TRBV10-3|TRBD2|TRBJ2-7
TGTGCCACCGCCGGGACTAGTGAGTACGAGCAGTACTTC
CATAGTSEYEQYF
>-|TRBV6-1|TRBD1|TRBJ2-2
TGTGCCAGCAGTGTAAGGGGGCTTAGGGGCACCGGGGAGCTGTTTTTT
CASSVRGLRGTGELFF
>-|TRBV4-1|TRBD2|TRBJ2-1
TGCGCCAGTAGCCAAGCTCCACCGGGCGGGAGGGCAACCTACAATGAGCAGTTCTTC
CASSQAPPGGRATYNEQFF
>-|TRBV1|-|TRBJ1-2
TGCACCAGCAGCCTCTTTCCCGGGGGGCATTGGGGCTACACCTTC
CTSSLFPGGHWGYTF
>once|TRBV28|-|TRBJ2-7
TGTGCCAGCAGTCCCTCTGCGGAACCATACGAGCAGTACTTC
CASSPSAEPYEQYF
>-|TRBV5-5|TRBD1|TRBJ2-7
TGTGCCAGCAGCGGTGAGCTCGACAGGGTCCACGAGCAGTACTTC
CASSGELDRVHEQYF
>once|TRBV20-1|-|TRBJ2-7
TGCAGTGCTAGATCCGGTTGGGAGCAGTACTTC
CSARSGWEQYF
>-|TRBV29-1|TRBD1|TRBJ2-7
TGCAGCGTCGGGACCGGGACAGGCGCCTACGAGCAGTACTTC
CSVGTGTGAYEQYF
>-|TRBV5-1|-|TRBJ2-7
TGCGCCAGCAGCTTGGATCCGATGGCGGGTGAGCAGTACTTC
CASSLDPMAGEQYF